This passage covers 9 T cell receptor beta chains from one sample sequenced in a study of T-cell memory formation after mild COVID-19. TCRdb analysed the 5' RACE reads with MiXCR anew, one entry per CDR3 protein. The sample lists under 450,000 distinct CDR3 sequences; under 25% were seen once. Source material: PBMCs or a T cell subset sorted from them (not recorded which). These TCRs come from an adult woman who had mild COVID-19 (a few samples of this study predate the infection). Cell type and time point are not known.

The gene calls are TRBV11-2 and TRBJ2-1, with D possibly TRBD2 on 6 matching bases. Germline CDR1 is SGHAT and CDR2 is FQNNGV. This CDR3 is built from 16 residues. V lost 2 bases and J lost 0, with 11 bases in between. The CDR3 reads CASSLIRGSSYNEQFF. In DNA form, the CDR3 reads TGTGCCAGCAGCTTAATCCGGGGGAGCTCCTACAATGAGCAGTTCTTC.

V usage is TRBV30 and J usage is TRBJ2-3; D is tentatively TRBD1 or TRBD2 (5 bases each). Trimming stripped 1 base from V and 3 bases from J, with 26 bases between. CDR1 and CDR2 (germline): GTSNPN, SVGIG (reference sequence). There are 19 residues in the CDR3. CDR3 bases: TGTGCCTGGAGTGACCTAGGGTGGGAAAGCGGACAAGGGACAGATACGCAGTATTTT. Residues: CAWSDLGWESGQGTDTQYF.

The chain joins TRBV6-1 to TRBJ1-1; 9 nucleotides line up with TRBD1. CDR1 and CDR2 (germline): MNHNS, SASEGT. This CDR3 is 13 amino acids long. The trim removed 8 bases at V and 4 bases at J, leaving 5 bases unmatched. Written as DNA, the CDR3 is TGTGCCAGCGACAGGGGGTGGACCACTGAAGCTTTCTTT. Translating gives CASDRGWTTEAFF.

This clonotype was detected a few times. V is TRBV4-2 and J is TRBJ2-5; 11 nucleotides line up with TRBD2. This CDR3 spans 17 amino acids. With V trimmed by 0 bases and J by 4 bases, 7 bases remained unmatched. The germline V gene has CDR1 LGHNA and CDR2 YNFKEQ. CDR3 region: CASSQDLLAGDGETQYF. CDR3 in DNA: TGTGCCAGCAGCCAAGATCTACTAGCGGGAGACGGAGAGACCCAGTACTTC.

The rearrangement links TRBV12-3 or TRBV12-4 to TRBJ2-5, with 10 bases fitting TRBD2. V gave up 2 bases and J gave up 5 bases; unmatched junction bases: 11. CDR3 size: 17 residues. This chain's CDR3 is CASSLLRSAGGLETQYF. For the CDR3, the DNA is TGTGCCAGCAGTTTACTCCGTTCAGCGGGGGGGCTGGAGACCCAGTACTTC.

The gene calls are TRBV20-1 and TRBJ1-2; D is perhaps TRBD1 (6 bases). CDR1 is DFQATT and CDR2 is SNEGSKA in the germline V gene (reference sequence). Trimming took off 3 bases at V and 6 bases at J, with 14 bases between the two ends. CDR3 size: 13 residues. The CDR3 here is CSARDTGFHGYTF. Here the CDR3 DNA reads TGCAGTGCTAGGGATACAGGGTTCCATGGCTACACCTTC.

In this sample, this clonotype turned up many times. J is TRBJ2-7 and V is TRBV5-6; no firm D call. Germline V CDR1 and CDR2: SGHDT, YYEEEE. Trimming pared 1 base from V and 5 bases from J, leaving 7 bases between. The CDR3 totals 12 residues. The CDR3 sequence is CASSLFGDEQYF. In DNA, the CDR3 is TGTGCCAGCAGCTTGTTTGGGGACGAGCAGTACTTC.

This clonotype turned up a few times. The rearrangement links TRBV20-1 to TRBJ2-7; 9 nucleotides agree with TRBD2. V shed 0 bases and J 2 bases; nucleotides not matched to a gene: 5. Germline CDR1 is DFQATT and CDR2 is SNEGSKA (reference sequence). The CDR3 totals 15 residues. CDR3 amino acids: CSARDGTSYPYEQYF. CDR3 bases: TGCAGTGCTAGAGATGGGACTAGCTACCCCTACGAGCAGTACTTC.

This sequence joins TRBV12-3 or TRBV12-4 and TRBJ1-6; tentatively, D is TRBD1 (5 bases). The CDR3 is 15 amino acids. Trimming shortened V by 3 bases and J by 3 bases, and 9 bases separated the two germline ends. CDR3 DNA sequence: TGTGCCAGCAGTTTTGCAGGGAACTATAATTCACCCCTCCACTTT. It translates to CASSFAGNYNSPLHF.